The 9 T cell receptor beta chains reported below all come from one sample, sequenced in a study of cytotoxic CD8 clonotypes in ibrutinib-treated CLL. Here immunoSEQ multiplex PCR was the method, and the copy in TCRdb shows in-frame clones only, minus some. The data show about 24,000 clones, about 81% seen once. The sequencing used PBMCs, collected before ibrutinib treatment. The receptors originated from a human donor with chronic lymphocytic leukemia.

The chain employs TRBV4-2 and TRBJ2-3, with D tentatively TRBD2 (6 bases). This CDR3 has 15 amino acids. Trimming took 0 bases from V and 5 from J, leaving 12 bases between them. Germline V lookup: CDR1 LGHNA, CDR2 YNFKEQ. CDR3: CASSQEIRERDTQYF. CDR3 sequence (DNA): TGTGCCAGCAGCCAAGAGATCCGGGAGAGAGATACGCAGTATTTT.

The chain combines TRBV11-3 with TRBJ2-1; the D gene is possibly TRBD2 (6 bases). The V and J ends lost 5 bases and 0 bases respectively, with 14 bases between them. Germline CDR1 reads SGHNT; CDR2 reads YENEEA. This CDR3 contains 16 residues. The CDR3 DNA sequence: TGTGCCAGCAGCCCCTACGGGACTCCCTCCTACAATGAGCAGTTCTTC. This encodes CASSPYGTPSYNEQFF.

V and J are TRBV9 and TRBJ2-1; D is perhaps TRBD2 (6 bases). The CDR3 spans 16 residues. Trimming removed 0 bases from V and 0 bases from J, with 10 bases in between. Per the germline V gene, CDR1 is SGDLS and CDR2 is YYNGEE. The CDR3 loop reads CASSVGTTSSYNEQFF. For the CDR3, the DNA is TGTGCCAGCAGCGTAGGGACTACGAGCTCCTACAATGAGCAGTTCTTC.

The chain links TRBV7-9 to TRBJ2-3, with D maybe TRBD2 (6 bases). Trimming removed 0 bases at V and 4 bases at J, with 17 bases between. The CDR3 is 17 amino acids. The germline CDR1 and CDR2 sequences are SEHNR and FQNEAQ (reference sequence). The CDR3 nucleotides are TGTGCCAGCAGCTTAGCGTCCGGGACTCAAGTGGCAGATACGCAGTATTTT. This codes for CASSLASGTQVADTQYF. Together with reference TRBV7-9 and TRBJ2-3, the CDR3 gives the full variable domain: DTGVSQNPRHKITKRGQNVTFRCDPISEHNRLYWYRQTLGQGPEFLTYFQNEAQLEKSRLLSDRFSAERPKGSFSTLEIQRTEQGDSAMYLCASSLASGTQVADTQYFGPGTRLTVL.

The chain is built from TRBV10-2 and TRBJ2-3; 7 positions agree with TRBD2. V dropped 8 bases and J dropped 4; count of bases not matched to a gene: 6. This CDR3 has 13 amino acids. Germline V gives CDR1 WSHSY, CDR2 SAAADI. This chain's CDR3 is CASSLREPDTQYF. CDR3 DNA sequence: TGCGCCAGCTCCTTGCGGGAGCCAGATACGCAGTATTTT.

The CDR3 DNA follows: TGTGCCTGGAGTCTAGTGTACGAGCAGTACTTC. It yields the protein CAWSLVYEQYF. This sequence joins TRBV30 and TRBJ2-7; no clear D. CDR3 size: 11 residues. Germline V gene sequence: CDR1 GTSNPN, CDR2 SVGIG (reference sequence). V lost 2 bases to trimming and J lost 4 bases, with 6 bases between them.

V usage is TRBV11-3 and J usage is TRBJ2-1; TRBD2 aligns across 7 bases. The CDR3 sequence is 17 residues long. The V segment lost 5 bases and the J segment 7 bases; nucleotides outside the gene matches: 17. The V gene's germline CDR1 is SGHNT and CDR2 YENEEA. The CDR3 nucleotides are TGTGCCAGCAGCGAAGGGTTATGGCGGGAGAAGGGAAATGAGCAGTTCTTC. This sequence encodes CASSEGLWREKGNEQFF.

The rearrangement links TRBV10-3 to TRBJ1-1; TRBD1 agrees at 8 bases. This CDR3 region has 15 residues. Germline V gene sequence: CDR1 ENHRY, CDR2 SYGVKD. Trimming cost V 4 bases and J 1 base; bases outside gene matches: 5. The CDR3 DNA follows: TGTGCCATCAGTGTGACAGGGGAATGGAACACTGAAGCTTTCTTT. Its protein is CAISVTGEWNTEAFF.

This clone appeared a few times. The chain recombines TRBV19 with TRBJ2-7; 10 bases are a match to TRBD2. Trimming removed 1 base from V and 3 bases from J; junction bases left unmatched: 3. CDR3 size: 15 residues. CDR1 and CDR2 (germline): LNHDA, SQIVND (reference sequence). The CDR3 is CASSIALAGNYEQYF. CDR3 DNA: TGTGCCAGTAGTATAGCACTAGCGGGGAACTACGAGCAGTACTTC.